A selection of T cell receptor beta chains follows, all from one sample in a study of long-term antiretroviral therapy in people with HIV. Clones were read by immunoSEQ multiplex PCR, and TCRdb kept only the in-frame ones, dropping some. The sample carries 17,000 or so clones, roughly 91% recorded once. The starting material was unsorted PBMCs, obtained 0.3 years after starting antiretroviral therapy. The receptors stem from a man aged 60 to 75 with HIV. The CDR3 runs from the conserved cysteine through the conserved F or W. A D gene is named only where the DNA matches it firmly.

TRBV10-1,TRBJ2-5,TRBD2,CASSAGGGGETQYF,TGCGCCAGCAGTGCGGGAGGTGGTGGAGAGACCCAGTACTTC
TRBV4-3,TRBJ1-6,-,CASSQESSYNSPLHF,TGCGCCAGCAGCCAAGAGAGCTCCTATAATTCACCCCTCCACTTT
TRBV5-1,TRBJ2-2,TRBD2,CASSLRVAGNTGELFF,TGCGCCAGCAGCTTGCGTGTAGCGGGGAACACCGGGGAGCTGTTTTTT
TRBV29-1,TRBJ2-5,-,CSVATGQETQYF,TGCAGCGTAGCTACAGGGCAAGAGACCCAGTACTTC
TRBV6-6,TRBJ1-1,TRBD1,CASRHFRTGYITEAFF,TGTGCCAGCAGACATTTTCGGACAGGGTATATCACTGAAGCTTTCTTT
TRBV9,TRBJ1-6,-,CASSVDRGMGSPLHF,TGTGCCAGCAGCGTAGATCGGGGCATGGGTTCACCCCTCCACTTT
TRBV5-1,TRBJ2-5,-,CASRLQGSQETQYF,TGCGCCAGCAGGTTACAGGGTAGCCAAGAGACCCAGTACTTC
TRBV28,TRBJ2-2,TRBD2,CASSLRRGANTGELFF,TGTGCCAGCAGTTTAAGACGGGGGGCGAACACCGGGGAGCTGTTTTTT
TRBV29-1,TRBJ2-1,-,CSVETGYNEQFF,TGCAGCGTTGAAACAGGGTACAATGAGCAGTTCTTC
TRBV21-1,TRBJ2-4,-,CASSKASSPDMIGGKNIQYF,TGTGCCAGCAGCAAAGCATCGTCACCTGATATGATTGGGGGCAAAAACATTCAGTACTTC